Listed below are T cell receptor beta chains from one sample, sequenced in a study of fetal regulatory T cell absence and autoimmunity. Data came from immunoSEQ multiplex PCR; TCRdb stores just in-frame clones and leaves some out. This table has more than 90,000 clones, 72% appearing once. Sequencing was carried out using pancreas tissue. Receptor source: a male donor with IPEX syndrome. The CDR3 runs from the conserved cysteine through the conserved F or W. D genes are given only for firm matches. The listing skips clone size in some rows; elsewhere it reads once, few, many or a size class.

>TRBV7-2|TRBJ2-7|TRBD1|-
TGTGCCAGCAGCTTGGGGGCAGGGGGCACGGTGTACAAGTACGAGCAGTACTTC
CASSLGAGGTVYKYEQYF
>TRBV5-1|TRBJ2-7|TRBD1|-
TGCGCCAGCAGCCTCGGGACAGGGGGTTACGAGCAGTACTTC
CASSLGTGGYEQYF
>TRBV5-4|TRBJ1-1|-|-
TGTGCCAGCAGCTTAACAGGCCCAGGCTTTACTTTGGGGGCTTTCTTT
CASSLTGPGFTLGAFF
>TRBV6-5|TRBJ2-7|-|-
TGTGCCAGCTTAACAATCCACTACGAGCAGTACTTC
CASLTIHYEQYF
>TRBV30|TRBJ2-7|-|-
TGTGCCTGGAGTGTAAGGGGCGAGCAGTACTTC
CAWSVRGEQYF
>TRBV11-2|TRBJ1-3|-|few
TGTGCCAGCAGCTTCTCGGGGATCTCTGGAAACACCATATATTTT
CASSFSGISGNTIYF
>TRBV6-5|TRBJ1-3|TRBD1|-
TGTGCCAGCAGTTACTCCGGGACAGGGGGAAACACCATATATTTT
CASSYSGTGGNTIYF
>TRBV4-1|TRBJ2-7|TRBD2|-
TGCGCCAGCAGCCAAGCCATTAGCGGGCGTTACGAGCAGTACTTC
CASSQAISGRYEQYF
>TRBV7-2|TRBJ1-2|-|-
TGTGCCAGCAGCCCCGGGCGGGCGGGCACTAACTATGGCTACACCTTC
CASSPGRAGTNYGYTF
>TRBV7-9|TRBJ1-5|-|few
TGTGCCAGCAGCTTAGAGGGTTCCAATCAGCCCCAGCATTTT
CASSLEGSNQPQHF
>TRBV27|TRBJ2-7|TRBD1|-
TGTGCCAGCAGTTCGCCTTTGAGGGGGCGCCCCCTCGAGCAGTACTTC
CASSSPLRGRPLEQYF
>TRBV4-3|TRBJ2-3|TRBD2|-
TGCGCCAGCAGCCAAGACAAGGTAGCGGGGTATGACACAGATACGCAGTATTTT
CASSQDKVAGYDTDTQYF
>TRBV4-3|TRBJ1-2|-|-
TGCGCCAGCAGCCAAGTCAACAGGGTCAACTATGGCTACACCTTC
CASSQVNRVNYGYTF
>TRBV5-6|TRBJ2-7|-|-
TGTGCCAGCACCCTTGGGCTTGCCATCTACGAGCAGTACTTC
CASTLGLAIYEQYF
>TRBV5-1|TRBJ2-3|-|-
TGCGCCAGCAGCTTGTGGCCCCCGGGACGGAGGGATATTACGCAGTATTTT
CASSLWPPGRRDITQYF
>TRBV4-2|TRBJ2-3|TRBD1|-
TGTGCCAGCAGCCAAGATCCAGGGGGCTCCACAGATACGCAGTATTTT
CASSQDPGGSTDTQYF
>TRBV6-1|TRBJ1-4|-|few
TGTGCCAGCAGACAGCATCCTGCAACTAATGAAAAACTGTTTTTT
CASRQHPATNEKLFF
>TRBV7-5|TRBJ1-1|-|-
TGTGTCAGAAGCTACCCGGGACAGCCCATGAACACTGAAGCTTTCTTT
CVRSYPGQPMNTEAFF
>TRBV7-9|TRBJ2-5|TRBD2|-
TGTGCCAGCAGCCCTAGCGGGAGGGGGGAGACCCAGTACTTC
CASSPSGRGETQYF
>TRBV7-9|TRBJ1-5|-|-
TGTGCCAGCAGCCGCGGAAAGGGACAGCCCCAGCATTTT
CASSRGKGQPQHF
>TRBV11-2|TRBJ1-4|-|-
TGTGCCAGCAGCTTATACAGGGCGCCCTTTGGGAAAAAACTGTTTTTT
CASSLYRAPFGKKLFF
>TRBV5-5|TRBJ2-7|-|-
TGTGCCAGCAGCTTTACCCGGGCCCCCTACGAGCAGTACTTC
CASSFTRAPYEQYF
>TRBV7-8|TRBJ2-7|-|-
TGTGCCAGCAGCCCCCCCGCGAGCTATACCTCCTACGAGCAGTACTTC
CASSPPASYTSYEQYF
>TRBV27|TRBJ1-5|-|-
TGTGCCAGCAGTTTAACGCAGGGCAATCAGCCCCAGCATTTT
CASSLTQGNQPQHF
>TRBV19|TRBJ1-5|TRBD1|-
TGTGCCAGTAGTATAACTAGCAGGGGGTTTCAGCCCCAGCATTTT
CASSITSRGFQPQHF
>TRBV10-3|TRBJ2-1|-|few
TGTGCCATCAGGGGGTACAATGAGCAGTTCTTC
CAIRGYNEQFF
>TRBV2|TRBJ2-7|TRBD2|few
TGTGCCAGCAGTCGAGCGGGACCCTACGAGCAGTACTTC
CASSRAGPYEQYF
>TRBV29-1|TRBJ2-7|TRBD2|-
TGCAGCGTTGAAGACGGGGGGAGGTACGAGCAGTACTTC
CSVEDGGRYEQYF
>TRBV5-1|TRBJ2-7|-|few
TGCGCCAGCAGCGGGGGAGTGGGCTCATTCTACGAGCAGTACTTC
CASSGGVGSFYEQYF
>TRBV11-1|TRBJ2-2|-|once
TGTGCCAGCAGCCCACTGACGGGCCCAGGGTCCCCCGGGGAGCTGTTTTTT
CASSPLTGPGSPGELFF
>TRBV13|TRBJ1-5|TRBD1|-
TGTGCCAGCGCACAGGGGCGTAGTCAGCCCCAGCATTTT
CASAQGRSQPQHF
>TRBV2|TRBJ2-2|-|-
TGTGCCAGCAGTGAAGACAGGGTGGACGGGGAGCTGTTTTTT
CASSEDRVDGELFF
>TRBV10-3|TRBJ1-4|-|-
TGTGCCATCAGTGCCCAGGGTGAAAAACTGTTTTTT
CAISAQGEKLFF
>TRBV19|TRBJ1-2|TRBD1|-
TGTGCCAGTAGTTCTCGGACAGGCTTGTCTAACTATGGCTACACCTTC
CASSSRTGLSNYGYTF
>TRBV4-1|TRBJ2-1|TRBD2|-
TGCGCCAGCAGCCTCCGGCTAGCGGGGTACAATGAGCAGTTCTTC
CASSLRLAGYNEQFF
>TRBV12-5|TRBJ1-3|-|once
TGTGCTAGTGGCAGGCCTCCCACTGGAAACACCATATATTTT
CASGRPPTGNTIYF
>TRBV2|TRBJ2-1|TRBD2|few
TGTGCCAGCAGTGTAGCGGGGGGCGTGAATGAGCAGTTCTTC
CASSVAGGVNEQFF
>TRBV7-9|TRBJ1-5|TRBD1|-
TGTGCCAGCAGCTGGACAGGGGAGGCTCAGCCCCAGCATTTT
CASSWTGEAQPQHF
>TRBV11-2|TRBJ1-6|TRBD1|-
TGTGCCAGCAGCTCCCGGACAGGGGGCGGCTATAATTCACCCCTCCACTTT
CASSSRTGGGYNSPLHF
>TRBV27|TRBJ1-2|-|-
TGTGCCAGCAGTTTCGGAGGAGGGGTACCCTATGGCTACACCTTC
CASSFGGGVPYGYTF
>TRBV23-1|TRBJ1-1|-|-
TGCGCCAGCAGTCAAACCGCGGAGGGGGGCACTGAAGCTTTCTTT
CASSQTAEGGTEAFF
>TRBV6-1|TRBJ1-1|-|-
TGTGCCAGCAGTATCCCCGGGGACGCTTTCTTT
CASSIPGDAFF
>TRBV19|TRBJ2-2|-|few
TGTGCCAGTAGTATGTTGGACACCGGGGAGCTGTTTTTT
CASSMLDTGELFF
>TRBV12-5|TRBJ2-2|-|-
TGTGCTAGTGGTCTGGGAGACAACACCGGGGAGCTGTTTTTT
CASGLGDNTGELFF
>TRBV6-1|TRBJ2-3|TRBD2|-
TGTGCCAGCAGTGAAGAACGGGAGGGCGATACGCAGTATTTT
CASSEEREGDTQYF
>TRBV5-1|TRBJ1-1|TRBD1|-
TGCGCCAGCAGCTTCCTCCTGTTGCACAGGGGGAAGGCTTTCTTT
CASSFLLLHRGKAFF
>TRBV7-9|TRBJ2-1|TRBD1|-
TGTGCCAGCAGTTCCTGGGCAGGGGGCTATGAGCAGTTCTTC
CASSSWAGGYEQFF
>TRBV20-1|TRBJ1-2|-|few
TGCAGTGCTAGTGCCAGCTCCGTAAGCACCTTC
CSASASSVSTF
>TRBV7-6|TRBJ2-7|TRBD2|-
TGTGCCAGCAGCTTGACTAGCGGGAGCTCCTACGAGCAGTACTTC
CASSLTSGSSYEQYF
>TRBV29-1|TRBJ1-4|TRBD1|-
TGCAGCGTTGGAGGACAGGGGAATGAAAAACTGTTTTTT
CSVGGQGNEKLFF
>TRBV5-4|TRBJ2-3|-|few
TGTGCCAGCAGCCCTGGGCCTGCTCGGGCAGATACGCAGTATTTT
CASSPGPARADTQYF
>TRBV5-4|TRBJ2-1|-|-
TGTGCCAGCAGCTTGGACTCCTACAATGAGCAGTTCTTC
CASSLDSYNEQFF
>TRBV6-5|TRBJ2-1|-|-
TGTGCCAGCAGTTATCCGGGGACCCATGAGCAGTTCTTC
CASSYPGTHEQFF
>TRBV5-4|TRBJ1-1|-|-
TGTGCCAGCAGCTTGTTGTTGGGGAATACTGAAGCTTTCTTT
CASSLLLGNTEAFF
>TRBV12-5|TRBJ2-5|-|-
TGTGCTAGTGGTTCCGGGAGCCAAGAGACCCAGTACTTC
CASGSGSQETQYF
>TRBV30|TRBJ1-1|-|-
TGTGCCTGGAGTGCGGCCAGTAACACTGAAGCTTTCTTT
CAWSAASNTEAFF
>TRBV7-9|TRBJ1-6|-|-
TGTGCCAGCAGCTTATCGTGGGGCAGCTCCTATAATTCACCCCTCCACTTT
CASSLSWGSSYNSPLHF
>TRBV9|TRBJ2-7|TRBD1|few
TGTGCCAGCAGCCCCTGGGACAGCTCCTACGAGCAGTACTTC
CASSPWDSSYEQYF